One and the same sample provided the 10 T cell receptor beta chains below, sequenced in a study of human T cells and chemical hapten exposure. The sample's time point: patch test 3, about 24 weeks after DPC sensitization. The treatment was: therapeutic diphenylcyclopropenone sensitization with weekly scalp DPC. TCRdb passed the RACE reads through MiXCR, listing each CDR3 protein once. The sample includes 100,000 or so distinct CDR3 sequences, roughly a third of them seen just once. This sample comprised whole blood, obtained in connection with sensitization to the hapten diphenylcyclopropenone (DPC). Every receptor here comes from a man aged 40-49 years with alopecia areata. Some clones in this sample may be carry-over from other donors' samples.

The sample holds a few counts of this clonotype. This sequence joins TRBV25-1 and TRBJ2-3, with 10 bases that match TRBD2. The germline CDR1 and CDR2 sequences are MGHDK and SYGVNS. J was trimmed by 0 bases and V by 3 bases; bases with no gene match: 6. The CDR3 extends over 17 amino acids. The CDR3 region is CASSEASGGSSTDTQYF. CDR3 sequence (DNA): TGTGCCAGCAGTGAGGCTAGCGGGGGCTCTAGCACAGATACGCAGTATTTT.

V gene TRBV7-8 combines with J gene TRBJ1-6, with D maybe TRBD1 (5 bases). The CDR3 extends over 14 amino acids. The germline V gene has CDR1 SGHVS and CDR2 FQNEAQ. Trimming shortened V by 0 bases and J by 10 bases, and 10 bases separated the two germline ends. The CDR3 spells CASSLAGDSSPLHF. CDR3 DNA sequence: TGTGCCAGCAGCTTAGCAGGGGATAGCTCACCCCTCCACTTT.

This chain joins TRBV12-3 or TRBV12-4 and TRBJ1-1; D unresolved. The CDR3 spans 14 residues. V lost 3 bases, J lost 6 bases, and 14 bases lay in between. CDR3 in DNA: TGTGCCAGCAGTTTCGGCAGGCAATCTTCTGAAGCTTTCTTT. Translated, it gives CASSFGRQSSEAFF.

CDR3 bases: TGTGCCAGCAGCAGGACAGGAGGGAACTATGGCTACACCTTC. Translated: CASSRTGGNYGYTF. The chain combines TRBV13 with TRBJ1-2; 7 bases are shared with TRBD1. This CDR3 is built from 14 residues. Germline-derived CDR1 and CDR2 are PRHDT and FYEKMQ (reference sequence). Trimming cost V 5 bases and J 2 bases; bases outside gene matches: 5.

The chain is built from TRBV20-1 and TRBJ2-7; TRBD2 matches at 9 bases. Unmatched junction bases numbered 11, after V lost 6 bases and J lost 5 bases. Germline values: CDR1 DFQATT, CDR2 SNEGSKA (reference sequence). The CDR3 spans 14 residues. This CDR3 reads CSALRAGGPDEQYF. The CDR3 DNA is TGCAGTGCCCTCCGTGCGGGAGGGCCCGACGAGCAGTACTTC.

The J gene is TRBJ1-2, the V gene TRBV29-1; maybe TRBD1 (5 bases). V gave up 6 bases and J gave up 2 bases, with 7 bases separating them. This CDR3 spans 11 amino acids. CDR1 and CDR2 from the germline V gene are SQVTM and ANQGSEA. Written as DNA, the CDR3 is TGCAGCGTCAGGGAGAACTATGGCTACACCTTC. Translated: CSVRENYGYTF.

The CDR3 loop reads CASSYWREGGDTQYF. Here the CDR3 DNA reads TGTGCCAGCAGTTACTGGCGGGAGGGCGGAGATACGCAGTATTTT. The chain recombines TRBV6-5 with TRBJ2-3; TRBD2 matches at 9 bases. The CDR3 is made up of 15 amino acids. The germline V gene has CDR1 MNHEY and CDR2 SVGAGI. The ends lost 1 base at V and 5 bases at J; junction bases unmatched: 4.

The chain combines TRBV12-3 or TRBV12-4 with TRBJ2-3, with TRBD1 matching over 7 bases. J lost 2 bases, V lost 4 bases, and 3 bases had no gene match. This CDR3 comprises 14 residues. As DNA, the CDR3 is TGTGCCAGCAGTTGGACAGGTCTCACAGATACGCAGTATTTT. It codes for CASSWTGLTDTQYF.

The J gene is TRBJ1-4, the V gene TRBV5-1; D is undetermined. The germline V gene encodes CDR1 SGHRS and CDR2 YFSETQ. V lost 0 bases to trimming and J lost 7 bases, with 16 bases between them. This CDR3 is built from 16 residues. CDR3 sequence: CASSLGGSVGSEKLFF. CDR3 in DNA: TGCGCCAGCAGCTTGGGGGGTAGTGTGGGCAGTGAAAAACTGTTTTTT. Filled out from reference TRBV5-1 and TRBJ1-4, the complete variable domain reads KAGVTQTPRYLIKTRGQQVTLSCSPISGHRSVSWYQQTPGQGLQFLFEYFSETQRNKGNFPGRFSGRQFSNSRSEMNVSTLELGDSALYLCASSLGGSVGSEKLFFGSGTQLSVL.

The gene calls are TRBV6-5 and TRBJ2-7, with D possibly being TRBD1 (6 bases). Per germline, CDR1 MNHEY and CDR2 SVGAGI. The CDR3 extends over 14 amino acids. The ends were cut back, 4 bases at V and 0 bases at J, with 10 bases in the middle. CDR3 in amino acids: CASSFRTASYEQYV. Here the CDR3 DNA reads TGTGCCAGCAGTTTCAGGACAGCCTCCTACGAGCAGTACGTC.